A selection of T cell receptor beta chains follows, all from one sample in a study of blood T cell repertoires in COVID-19. Clones were read by immunoSEQ multiplex PCR, and TCRdb kept only the in-frame ones, dropping some. Of fewer than 150,000 clones in the sample, roughly 71% were seen once. The sample comprised peripheral blood. These receptors were taken from a man older than 75 with acute or convalescent COVID-19. CDR3s include the opening cysteine and the closing phenylalanine or tryptophan. The order of the fields is J gene, V gene, clone size, D gene, CDR3 protein, CDR3 DNA. The D gene is left open where the match is weak. Clone size is stated in some rows and not others, as once, few, many or a class when expanded.

>TRBJ2-3|TRBV5-1|few|.
CASSVDRHTDTQYF
TGCGCCAGCAGCGTGGACAGACACACAGATACGCAGTATTTT
>TRBJ2-5|TRBV2|.|.
CASSRDLQETQYF
TGTGCCAGCAGTCGGGACTTGCAAGAGACCCAGTACTTC
>TRBJ1-1|TRBV7-9|.|.
CASSPQGNTEAFF
TGTGCCAGCAGCCCCCAGGGGAACACTGAAGCTTTCTTT
>TRBJ2-1|TRBV3-1/TRBV3-2|.|TRBD2
CASSQFRAGGYNEQFF
TGTGCCAGCAGCCAATTTCGAGCGGGGGGATACAATGAGCAGTTCTTC
>TRBJ2-7|TRBV7-3|many|TRBD2
CASSHSGGPLYEQYF
TGTGCCAGCAGTCATAGCGGGGGGCCACTCTACGAGCAGTACTTC
>TRBJ1-2|TRBV6-5|few|.
CATQRAVNYGYTF
TGTGCCACCCAGAGGGCCGTTAACTATGGCTACACCTTC
>TRBJ2-7|TRBV10-3|.|TRBD2
CAISEAGISYEQYF
TGTGCCATCAGTGAAGCGGGGATCTCCTACGAGCAGTACTTC
>TRBJ2-5|TRBV19|.|TRBD1
CASSFSGTGGSRRETQYF
TGTGCCAGTAGTTTTTCCGGGACAGGGGGCTCACGGCGAGAGACCCAGTACTTC
>TRBJ2-1|TRBV9|.|TRBD1
CASSSGQGSYNEQFF
TGTGCCAGCAGCTCGGGACAGGGATCCTACAATGAGCAGTTCTTC
>TRBJ1-6|TRBV11-2|few|.
CASSLAGPGFSLHF
TGTGCCAGCAGCTTAGCAGGCCCCGGTTTTTCCCTCCACTTT
>TRBJ2-3|TRBV18|.|TRBD2
CASSPGTSGGADTQYF
TGTGCCAGCTCACCGGGGACTAGCGGGGGAGCAGATACGCAGTATTTT
>TRBJ1-1|TRBV27|.|TRBD1
CASSSLTGRTEAFF
TGTGCCAGCAGTTCTCTGACAGGGAGGACTGAAGCTTTCTTT
>TRBJ1-5|TRBV4-1|.|TRBD1
CASSQDQGGYNQPQHF
TGCGCCAGCAGCCAAGATCAGGGGGGATACAATCAGCCCCAGCATTTT
>TRBJ2-7|TRBV6-2/TRBV6-3|.|TRBD1
CASSWDPGQGYEQYF
TGTGCCAGCAGTTGGGACCCGGGACAGGGGTACGAGCAGTACTTC
>TRBJ2-1|TRBV18|.|.
CASSPGLGGSNEQFF
TGTGCCAGCTCACCAGGCCTTGGAGGGAGCAATGAGCAGTTCTTC
>TRBJ1-1|TRBV5-6|.|TRBD1
CASSFNRGRTEAFF
TGTGCCAGCAGCTTTAACAGGGGGCGGACTGAAGCTTTCTTT
>TRBJ2-3|TRBV2|.|.
CASSERQTFTDTQYF
TGTGCCAGCAGTGAAAGGCAGACTTTCACAGATACGCAGTATTTT
>TRBJ2-7|TRBV4-2|.|TRBD2
CASSHPGTSGGYEQYF
TGTGCCAGCAGCCACCCAGGGACTAGCGGGGGGTACGAGCAGTACTTC
>TRBJ2-4|TRBV10-3|.|TRBD2
CAISFSGGAENIQYF
TGTGCCATCAGTTTTAGCGGGGGGGCCGAAAACATTCAGTACTTC
>TRBJ1-1|TRBV10-3|.|TRBD1
CAISKTGGNTEAFF
TGTGCCATCAGCAAAACAGGGGGGAACACTGAAGCTTTCTTT